Below, 26 T cell receptor beta chains from the same sample are listed, as sequenced in a study of identical twins (dated by TCRdb to about 2016). Library preparation was by 5' RACE. The data were produced on an Illumina HiSeq 2000. TCRdb's own reprocessing of the public reads used fastp at Q25 and MiXCR and kept productive beta chains. Rows merge per CDR3 protein into single entries with the most common DNA and genes. This sample is represented by 600,000 to 700,000 distinct CDR3 sequences; approximately 22% of them were singletons. Together, the top ten hold over 4% of the sample. Separately, the same data were catalogued under a study of T cells expressing NK-cell markers.

The material sequenced was PBMCs. Receptor source: a woman aged 18-35 years in good health.

V is TRBV20-1 and J is TRBJ2-7; D unclear. V dropped 5 bases and J dropped 6 bases, with 20 bases sitting between them. In germline, CDR1 is DFQATT, CDR2 SNEGSKA (reference sequence). The CDR3 is 14 amino acids. The CDR3 DNA reads as TGCAGTGCTCTAAGTCTAGGACGGCGTTCCGAGCAGTACTTC. Translating gives CSALSLGRRSEQYF.

This clonotype has a handful of counts. The V call is TRBV12-3 or TRBV12-4, the J call TRBJ2-1; 7 positions match TRBD2. CDR3 length equals 16 residues. V lost 7 bases and J lost 4; bases outside the gene matches: 13. As DNA, the CDR3 is TGTGCCAGCACGGGGTTAGGAGCGGGAACGTACAATGAGCAGTTCTTC. Protein product: CASTGLGAGTYNEQFF.

This clonotype was counted between two and nine times. This sequence joins TRBV9 and TRBJ2-3; possible D gene TRBD2, 5 bases. The CDR3 is made up of 15 amino acids. The germline V gene encodes CDR1 SGDLS and CDR2 YYNGEE. V gave up 0 bases and J gave up 3 bases, with 11 bases separating them. CDR3 amino acids: CASSVGRPETDTQYF. The CDR3 coding sequence is TGTGCCAGCAGCGTAGGGAGGCCAGAGACAGATACGCAGTATTTT.

The chain combines TRBV29-1 with TRBJ1-4; 10 nucleotides align to TRBD1. The CDR3 length is 12 residues. Trimming cost V 8 bases and J 8 bases; bases outside gene matches: 5. CDR1 is SQVTM, CDR2 ANQGSEA, per germline. The chain's CDR3 is CSIGQGDEKLFF. The CDR3 coding sequence is TGCAGCATCGGACAGGGGGACGAAAAACTGTTTTTT.

This clonotype was seen a handful of times. The CDR3 here is CASSLAGASYQETQYF. Here the CDR3 DNA reads TGCGCCAGCAGCTTGGCGGGGGCTTCGTACCAAGAGACCCAGTACTTC. This sequence joins TRBV5-1 and TRBJ2-5, with D perhaps TRBD1 or TRBD2 (6 bases each). Per the germline V gene, CDR1 is SGHRS and CDR2 is YFSETQ. This CDR3 is 16 amino acids long. The germline V and J ends were trimmed by 0 bases and 0 bases, with 12 bases remaining between them.

This clonotype showed up just a few times. The chain recombines TRBV5-6 with TRBJ2-1; 9 bases map to TRBD1. The length of the CDR3 is 15 residues. The junction had 5 bases not matched to a gene; V was cut back by 0 bases and J by 7 bases. CDR1 and CDR2 from the germline V gene are SGHDT and YYEEEE. CDR3 bases: TGTGCCAGCAGCTTGGTCGGGACAGGGAGGAATGAGCAGTTCTTC. Its protein is CASSLVGTGRNEQFF.

The sample holds a few counts of this clonotype. The rearrangement joins TRBV29-1 to TRBJ1-2; the D is unclear. CDR1 and CDR2 from the germline V gene are SQVTM and ANQGSEA. V was shortened by 7 bases and J by 3 bases, with 15 bases between the two germline ends. There are 13 residues in the CDR3. The CDR3 is CSAADVAYYGYTF. The CDR3 region has the DNA TGCAGCGCCGCGGACGTAGCTTACTATGGCTACACCTTC.

CDR3 residues: CASSLGRVRTEAFF. Written as DNA, the CDR3 is TGCGCCAGCAGCTTGGGGCGGGTCCGAACTGAAGCTTTCTTT. The chain has TRBV5-1 and TRBJ1-1; no firm D call. The CDR3 contains 14 residues. Trimming removed 0 bases from V and 5 bases from J, with 11 bases in between. From germline, CDR1 is SGHRS and CDR2 YFSETQ.

In this sample, this clonotype turned up a few times. The J gene is TRBJ1-2, the V gene TRBV12-3 or TRBV12-4; D unclear. The CDR3 runs to 13 residues. V was clipped by 6 bases and J by 6 bases, with 14 bases between them. The CDR3 DNA is TGTGCCAGCAGCATCGGACGGCGAAATGGCTACACCTTC. Translating gives CASSIGRRNGYTF.

V usage is TRBV7-8 and J usage is TRBJ2-3; no clear D. The CDR3 is made up of 15 amino acids. Germline CDR1 SGHVS, CDR2 FQNEAQ. V lost 3 bases to trimming and J lost 5 bases, with 15 bases between them. The CDR3 spells CASSFWQTSKDTQYF. Written as DNA, the CDR3 is TGTGCCAGCAGCTTCTGGCAGACTTCAAAAGATACGCAGTATTTT.

This clonotype was seen at least ten times. This sequence joins TRBV3-1 and TRBJ2-3; D is ambiguous. The CDR3 loop spans 14 amino acids. Germline CDR1 LGHDT, CDR2 YNNKEL (reference sequence). The V end lost 3 bases, the J end lost 0 bases, and 7 bases lay between the germline ends. The CDR3 region has the DNA TGTGCCAGCAGCCAGGCATCTAGCACAGATACGCAGTATTTT. Encoded protein: CASSQASSTDTQYF.

This clonotype showed up just a few times. The rearrangement uses TRBV12-3 or TRBV12-4 and TRBJ1-3, with a tentative D call TRBD1 (5 bases). V was pared by 7 bases and J by 4 bases, with 8 bases between. The CDR3 has 12 amino acids. For the CDR3, the DNA is TGTGCCAGCAACCACAGGGGAAACACCATATATTTT. Translating it yields CASNHRGNTIYF.

This clonotype turned up a few times. The rearrangement uses TRBV7-6 and TRBJ2-3; TRBD1 aligns across 8 bases. The CDR3 is 16 amino acids. V lost 5 bases and J lost 4; bases outside the gene matches: 11. Germline V gene sequence: CDR1 SGHVS, CDR2 FNYEAQ. The CDR3 region has the DNA TGTGCCAGCAGCACCCGACAGGGGATGGGCGCAGATACGCAGTATTTT. This encodes CASSTRQGMGADTQYF.

The genes are TRBV20-1 and TRBJ2-1, with 7 nucleotides matching TRBD2. V lost 0 bases, J lost 3 bases, and 5 bases stayed unmatched. CDR3 length: 15 residues. Per the germline V gene, CDR1 is DFQATT and CDR2 is SNEGSKA (reference sequence). The CDR3: CSARDTVAGYNEQFF. DNA for the CDR3: TGCAGTGCTAGAGATACGGTAGCGGGCTACAATGAGCAGTTCTTC.

The chain recombines TRBV18 with TRBJ2-5; weak D call: TRBD1 (6 bases). This CDR3 has 16 amino acids. V was trimmed by 3 bases and J by 3 bases, leaving 17 bases between them. Looked up from germline, CDR1 is KGHSH and CDR2 is LQKENI. CDR3 DNA: TGTGCCAGCTCACCCAACAGGGCCGGGGCGGAAGAGACCCAGTACTTC. Residues: CASSPNRAGAEETQYF.

The J gene is TRBJ2-6, the V gene TRBV11-2, with D tentatively TRBD1 (6 bases). Germline CDR1 is SGHAT and CDR2 is FQNNGV. The CDR3 is 16 residues long. Trimming stripped 0 bases from V and 2 bases from J, with 8 bases between. The CDR3 bases are TGTGCCAGCAGCTTAGATGGGGGCGCTGGGGCCAACGTCCTGACTTTC. It is translated as CASSLDGGAGANVLTF.

This clonotype was seen a few times. The chain uses TRBV6-2 or TRBV6-3 and TRBJ2-1, with 7 bases aligning to TRBD2. CDR3 length equals 21 residues. V was clipped by 6 bases and J by 0 bases; unmatched bases: 23. Germline values: CDR1 MNHEY, CDR2 SVGEGT. The DNA for the CDR3 is TGTGCCAGCAGGGGGACGGCGCCGCCCCTTAGCGGGTCTTACTCCTACAATGAGCAGTTCTTC. This encodes CASRGTAPPLSGSYSYNEQFF.

This rearrangement joins TRBV7-9 to TRBJ2-3; 7 positions agree with TRBD2. Germline V gene sequence: CDR1 SEHNR, CDR2 FQNEAQ (reference sequence). V lost 2 bases to trimming and J lost 3 bases; unmatched junction nucleotides: 5. The CDR3 consists of 15 residues. CDR3 region: CASSLTAGVTDTQYF. The DNA of the CDR3 is TGTGCCAGCAGCTTAACTGCGGGAGTAACAGATACGCAGTATTTT.

The rearrangement links TRBV20-1 to TRBJ2-1; no clear D gene. The CDR3 runs to 10 residues. V lost 4 bases to trimming and J lost 10 bases, with 8 bases between them. Germline assignment: CDR1 DFQATT and CDR2 SNEGSKA (reference sequence). The CDR3 DNA sequence: TGCAGTGCTATGTCGGTCGAGCAGTTCTTC. Translating gives CSAMSVEQFF.

V and J are TRBV4-3 and TRBJ2-7, with D perhaps matching TRBD1 (5 bases). CDR1 and CDR2 from the germline V gene are LGHNA and YSLEER. Trimming shortened V by 2 bases and J by 1 base, and 9 bases separated the two germline ends. CDR3 length equals 14 residues. CDR3 coding DNA: TGCGCCAGCAGCCAAAGGGGCCGATCCTACGAGCAGTACTTC. This translates into CASSQRGRSYEQYF.

This clonotype appeared a few times. This sequence joins TRBV5-1 and TRBJ2-5; possible D gene TRBD2, 5 bases. Looked up from germline, CDR1 is SGHRS and CDR2 is YFSETQ. Trimming took 5 bases from V and 5 from J, leaving 16 bases between them. This CDR3 spans 14 amino acids. The DNA for the CDR3 is TGCGCCAGCAGTAGCCTAGCTGGTCCGGAGACCCAGTACTTC. Its translation: CASSSLAGPETQYF.

The chain links TRBV7-2 to TRBJ2-3, with D perhaps TRBD1 or TRBD2 (5 bases each). The ends were cut back, 2 bases at V and 8 bases at J, with 11 bases in the middle. CDR1 SGHTA and CDR2 FQGNSA come from the germline V gene. The CDR3 length is 13 residues. CDR3: CASSLIQGVTQYF. In DNA, the CDR3 is TGTGCCAGCAGCTTAATCCAGGGAGTTACGCAGTATTTT.

The table lists this clonotype with many counts. The chain carries TRBV6-5 and TRBJ1-4; D is perhaps TRBD1 (6 bases). Per the germline V gene, CDR1 is MNHEY and CDR2 is SVGAGI. Trimming took 3 bases from V and 4 from J, leaving 9 bases between them. The CDR3 loop spans 14 amino acids. CDR3 in amino acids: CASSYGGINEKLFF. CDR3 DNA: TGTGCCAGCAGTTATGGGGGCATTAATGAAAAACTGTTTTTT.

V and J are TRBV27 and TRBJ2-7, with TRBD2 matching over 10 bases. The CDR3 covers 17 residues. Germline values: CDR1 MNHEY, CDR2 SMNVEV (reference sequence). Trimming took 1 base from V and 7 from J; bases not matched to a gene: 13. CDR3 residues: CASSLLGSGRAFVEQYF. The CDR3 region has the DNA TGTGCCAGCAGTTTATTAGGGAGCGGGAGGGCGTTTGTTGAGCAGTACTTC.

The genes are TRBV5-1 and TRBJ1-2, with TRBD1 as a possible D gene (6 bases). The CDR3 has 14 amino acids. In germline, CDR1 is SGHRS, CDR2 YFSETQ. V lost 4 bases and J lost 7, with 17 bases in between. As DNA, the CDR3 is TGCGCCAGCAGCCGAGGACAGCTTGAGTCTGGCTACACCTTC. It yields the protein CASSRGQLESGYTF.

There are a few counts of this clonotype. The chain carries TRBV6-5 and TRBJ2-7, with D perhaps TRBD2 (6 bases). Trimming cost V 0 bases and J 2 bases, with 14 bases left between them. This CDR3 has 16 residues. Germline V gene data show CDR1 as MNHEY and CDR2 as SVGAGI. CDR3 loop: CASSYSVGTGTYEQYF. CDR3 nucleotide sequence: TGTGCCAGCAGTTACTCAGTGGGGACTGGCACCTACGAGCAGTACTTC.